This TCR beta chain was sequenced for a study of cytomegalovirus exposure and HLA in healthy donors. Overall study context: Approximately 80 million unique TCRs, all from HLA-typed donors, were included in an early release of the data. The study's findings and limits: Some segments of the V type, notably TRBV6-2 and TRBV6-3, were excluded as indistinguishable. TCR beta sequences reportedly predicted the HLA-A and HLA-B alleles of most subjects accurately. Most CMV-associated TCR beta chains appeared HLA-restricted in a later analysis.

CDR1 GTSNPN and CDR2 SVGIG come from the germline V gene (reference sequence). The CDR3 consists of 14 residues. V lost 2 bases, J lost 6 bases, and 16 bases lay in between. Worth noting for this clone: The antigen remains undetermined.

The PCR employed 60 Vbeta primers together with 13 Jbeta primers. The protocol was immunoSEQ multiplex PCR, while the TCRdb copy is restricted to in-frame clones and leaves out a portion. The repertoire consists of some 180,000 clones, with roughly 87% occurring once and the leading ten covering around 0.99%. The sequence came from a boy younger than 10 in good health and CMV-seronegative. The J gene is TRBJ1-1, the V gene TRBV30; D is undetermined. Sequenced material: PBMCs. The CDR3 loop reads CAWSRGGPFAEAFF. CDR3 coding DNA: TGTGCCTGGAGTCGCGGAGGCCCGTTCGCTGAAGCTTTCTTT.